This TCR beta chain was obtained from a study of CD8 T cells in ankylosing spondylitis. Study conclusions and caveats: According to the report, clones linked to the disease were significantly enriched in matched synovial fluid samples taken from ankylosing spondylitis patients. Disease-linked clones bore a CD8+ phenotype and were relatively rare in peripheral blood. Prior work had noted some motif variants in reactive arthritis blood and synovial fluid.

MiXCR, run by TCRdb on the 5' RACE reads, gives a single entry per CDR3 protein. Of approximately 220,000 distinct CDR3 sequences listed, about 10% are singletons. This clonotype was seen repeatedly, ten times or more. Antigen specificity is unknown. CDR1 and CDR2 (germline): SGHVS, FNYEAQ. This CDR3 has 15 residues. Losses at the gene ends were 4 bases for V and 8 bases for J; bases not matched to a gene: 11. This TCR was sampled from a male donor with ankylosing spondylitis or in good health (not recorded which). The chain combines TRBV7-6 with TRBJ1-2; 9 bases fit TRBD1. The sequencing sample was made of blood, either unsorted or a sorted T cell fraction (not recorded which). In DNA form, the CDR3 reads TGTGCCAGCAGCTCGGTACCGGGACAGGGTGTCGGCTACACCTTC. It specifies CASSSVPGQGVGYTF. Using reference TRBV7-6 and TRBJ1-2 for the parts outside the CDR3, the full variable domain is GAGVSQSPRYKVTKRGQDVALRCDPISGHVSLYWYRQALGQGPEFLTYFNYEAQQDKSGLPNDRFSAERPEGSISTLTIQRTEQRDSAMYRCASSSVPGQGVGYTFGSGTRLTVV.